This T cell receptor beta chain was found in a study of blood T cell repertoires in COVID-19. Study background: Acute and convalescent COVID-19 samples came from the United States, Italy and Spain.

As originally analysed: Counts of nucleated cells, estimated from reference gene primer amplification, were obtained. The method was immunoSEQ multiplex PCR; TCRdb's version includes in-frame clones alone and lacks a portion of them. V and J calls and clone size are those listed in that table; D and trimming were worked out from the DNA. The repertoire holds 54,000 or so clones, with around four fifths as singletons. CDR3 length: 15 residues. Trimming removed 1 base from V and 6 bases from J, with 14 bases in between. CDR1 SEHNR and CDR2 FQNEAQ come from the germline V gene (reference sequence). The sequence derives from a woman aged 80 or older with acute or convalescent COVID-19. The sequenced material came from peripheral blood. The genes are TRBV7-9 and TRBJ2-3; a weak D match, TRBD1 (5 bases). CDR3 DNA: TGTGCCAGCAGCTTAGTATTGCAGGGTCGGGATACGCAGTATTTT. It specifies CASSLVLQGRDTQYF.